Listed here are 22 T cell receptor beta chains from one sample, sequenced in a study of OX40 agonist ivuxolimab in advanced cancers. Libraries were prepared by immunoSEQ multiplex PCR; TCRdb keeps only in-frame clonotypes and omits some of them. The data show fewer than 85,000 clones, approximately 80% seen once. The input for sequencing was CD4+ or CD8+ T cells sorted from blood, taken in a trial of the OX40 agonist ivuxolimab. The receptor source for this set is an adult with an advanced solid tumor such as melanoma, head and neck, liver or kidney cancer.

CDR3 residues: CASNGDKNTEAFF. The DNA for the CDR3 is TGTGCCAGCAACGGGGACAAGAACACTGAAGCTTTCTTT. The rearrangement joins TRBV6-5 to TRBJ1-1, with a weak D call TRBD1 (6 bases). The V end was cut by 7 bases, the J end by 1 base, with 10 bases between. CDR3 length: 13 residues. Germline CDR1 is MNHEY and CDR2 is SVGAGI.

The CDR3 DNA reads as TGTGCCAGCAGTGAGGTGACAGGGATAGGAAACACCATATATTTT. Translated, it gives CASSEVTGIGNTIYF. The chain is built from TRBV6-1 and TRBJ1-3; 7 bases are shared with TRBD1. The CDR3 is 15 residues long. The V segment lost 3 bases and the J segment 4 bases; nucleotides outside the gene matches: 6. Germline V lookup: CDR1 MNHNS, CDR2 SASEGT.

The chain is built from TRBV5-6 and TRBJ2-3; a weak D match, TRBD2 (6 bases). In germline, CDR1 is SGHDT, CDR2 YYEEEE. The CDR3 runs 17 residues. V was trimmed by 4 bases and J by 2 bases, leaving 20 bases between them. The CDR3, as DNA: TGTGCCAGCAGCCAAAAACTTCGGAGGGACCTCACAGATACGCAGTATTTT. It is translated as CASSQKLRRDLTDTQYF.

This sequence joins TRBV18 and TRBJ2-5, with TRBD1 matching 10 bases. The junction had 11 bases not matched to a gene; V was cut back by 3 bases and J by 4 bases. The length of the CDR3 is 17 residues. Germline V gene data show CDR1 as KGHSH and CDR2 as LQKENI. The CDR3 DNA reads TGTGCCAGCTCACCGGGGCACGGACAGGGGGAATTAGAGACCCAGTACTTC. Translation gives CASSPGHGQGELETQYF.

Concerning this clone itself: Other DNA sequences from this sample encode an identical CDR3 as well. CDR3 sequence reads: CASSDSGNTIYF. The CDR3 region has the DNA TGTGCCAGTAGTGACTCTGGAAACACCATATATTTT. V gene TRBV28 combines with J gene TRBJ1-3; no reliable D call. The CDR3 is made up of 12 amino acids. V lost 9 bases and J 0 bases, leaving 6 bases between the germline ends. The germline V gene has CDR1 MDHEN and CDR2 SYDVKM. Full variable domain (missing parts from reference TRBV28 and TRBJ1-3): DVKVTQSSRYLVKRTGEKVFLECVQDMDHENMFWYRQDPGLGLRLIYFSYDVKMKEKGDIPEGYSVSREKKERFSLILESASTNQTSMYLCASSDSGNTIYFGEGSWLTVV.

CDR3 coding DNA: TGCGCCAGCACTTATTCCCTGCGGTACAATGAGCAGTTCTTC. Its translation: CASTYSLRYNEQFF. The V and J genes are TRBV10-2 and TRBJ2-1; D is ambiguous. The CDR3 is 14 amino acids. Germline-derived CDR1 and CDR2 are WSHSY and SAAADI. Trimming left V 7 bases short and J 4 bases short, with 14 bases between.

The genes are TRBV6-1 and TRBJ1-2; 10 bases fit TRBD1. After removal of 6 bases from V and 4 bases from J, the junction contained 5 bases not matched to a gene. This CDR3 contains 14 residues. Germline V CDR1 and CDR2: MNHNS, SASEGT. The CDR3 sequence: CASRIRDRGYGYTF. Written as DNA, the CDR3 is TGTGCCAGCAGAATCCGGGACAGGGGCTATGGCTACACCTTC.

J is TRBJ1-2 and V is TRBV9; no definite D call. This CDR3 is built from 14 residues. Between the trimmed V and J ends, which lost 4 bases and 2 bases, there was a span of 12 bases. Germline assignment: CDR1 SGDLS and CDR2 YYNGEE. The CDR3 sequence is CASSPGPANYGYTF. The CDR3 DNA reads TGTGCCAGCAGCCCAGGTCCAGCCAACTATGGCTACACCTTC.

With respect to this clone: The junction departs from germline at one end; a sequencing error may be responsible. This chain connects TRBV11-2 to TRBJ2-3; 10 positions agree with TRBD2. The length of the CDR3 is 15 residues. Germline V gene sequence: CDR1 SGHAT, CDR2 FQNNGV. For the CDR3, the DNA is TGTGCCAGCAGCTCCGGGACTAGCGTGACAGATACACAGTATTTT. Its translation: CASSSGTSVTDTQYF.

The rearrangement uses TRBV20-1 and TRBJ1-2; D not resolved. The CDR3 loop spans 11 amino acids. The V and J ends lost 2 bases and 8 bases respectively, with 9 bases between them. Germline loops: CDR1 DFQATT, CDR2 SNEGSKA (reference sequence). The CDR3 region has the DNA TGCAGTGCTAGAAGGGTAGGAGGCTACACCTTC. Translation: CSARRVGGYTF.

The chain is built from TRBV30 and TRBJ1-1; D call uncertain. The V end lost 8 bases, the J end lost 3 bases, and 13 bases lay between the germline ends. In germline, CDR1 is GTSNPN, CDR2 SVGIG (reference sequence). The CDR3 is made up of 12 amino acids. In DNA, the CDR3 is TGTGCCGGGGTGGGAAGGTACACTGAAGCTTTCTTT. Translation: CAGVGRYTEAFF.

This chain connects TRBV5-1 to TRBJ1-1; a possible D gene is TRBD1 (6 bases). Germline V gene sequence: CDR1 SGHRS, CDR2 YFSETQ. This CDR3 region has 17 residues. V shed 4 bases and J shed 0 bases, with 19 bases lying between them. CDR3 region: CASSRDKTELMNTEAFF. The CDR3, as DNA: TGCGCCAGCAGCCGGGACAAGACCGAGCTCATGAACACTGAAGCTTTCTTT.

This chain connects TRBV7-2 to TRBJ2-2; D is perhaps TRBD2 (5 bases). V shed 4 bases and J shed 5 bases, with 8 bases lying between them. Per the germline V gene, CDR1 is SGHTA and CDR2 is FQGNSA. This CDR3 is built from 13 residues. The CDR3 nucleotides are TGTGCCAGCAGCTCCGTAGCGACCGGGGAGCTGTTTTTT. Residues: CASSSVATGELFF.

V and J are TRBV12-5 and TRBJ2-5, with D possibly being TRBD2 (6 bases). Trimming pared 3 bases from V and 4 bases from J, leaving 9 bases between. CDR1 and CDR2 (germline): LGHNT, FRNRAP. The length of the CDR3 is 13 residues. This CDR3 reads CASGFLGGETQYF. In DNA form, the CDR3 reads TGTGCTAGTGGTTTTCTGGGGGGAGAGACCCAGTACTTC.

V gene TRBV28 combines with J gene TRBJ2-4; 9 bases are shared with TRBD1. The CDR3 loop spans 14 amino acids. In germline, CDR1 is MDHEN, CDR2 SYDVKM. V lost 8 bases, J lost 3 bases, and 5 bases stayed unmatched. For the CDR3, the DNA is TGTGCCAGCTCGACAGGGGGAGGCAAAAACATTCAGTACTTC. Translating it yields CASSTGGGKNIQYF.

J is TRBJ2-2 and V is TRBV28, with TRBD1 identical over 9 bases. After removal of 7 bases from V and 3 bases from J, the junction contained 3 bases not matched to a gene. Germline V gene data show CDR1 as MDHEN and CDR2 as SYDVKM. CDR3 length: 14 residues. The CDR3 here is CASNRQGDTGELFF. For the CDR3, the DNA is TGTGCCAGCAACCGACAGGGGGACACCGGGGAGCTGTTTTTT.

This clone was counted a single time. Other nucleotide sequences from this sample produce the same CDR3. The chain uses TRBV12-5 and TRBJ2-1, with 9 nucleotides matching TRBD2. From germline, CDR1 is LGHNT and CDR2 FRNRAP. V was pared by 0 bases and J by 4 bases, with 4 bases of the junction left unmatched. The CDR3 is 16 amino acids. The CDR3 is CASGLVLAGPYNEQFF. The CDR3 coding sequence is TGTGCTAGTGGTTTGGTCCTAGCGGGGCCTTACAATGAGCAGTTCTTC.

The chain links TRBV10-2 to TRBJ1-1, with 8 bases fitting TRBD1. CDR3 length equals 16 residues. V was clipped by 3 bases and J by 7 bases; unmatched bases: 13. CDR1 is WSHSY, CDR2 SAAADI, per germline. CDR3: CASSDPTRGPTGEAFF. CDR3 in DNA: TGCGCCAGCAGTGACCCGACCAGGGGGCCAACAGGTGAAGCTTTCTTT.

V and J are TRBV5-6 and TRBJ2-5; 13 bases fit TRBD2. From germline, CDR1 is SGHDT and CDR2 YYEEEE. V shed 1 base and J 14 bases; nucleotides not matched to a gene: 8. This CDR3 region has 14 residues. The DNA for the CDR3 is TGTGCCAGCAGCTTGTACGGACTAGCGGGAGTTCATTACTTC. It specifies CASSLYGLAGVHYF.

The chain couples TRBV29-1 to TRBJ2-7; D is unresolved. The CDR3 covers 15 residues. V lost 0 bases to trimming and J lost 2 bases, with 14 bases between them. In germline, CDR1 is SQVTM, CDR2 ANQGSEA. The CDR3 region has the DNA TGCAGCGTTGAAGAAGGGCAGTTAGGCGCCTACGAGCAGTACTTC. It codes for CSVEEGQLGAYEQYF.

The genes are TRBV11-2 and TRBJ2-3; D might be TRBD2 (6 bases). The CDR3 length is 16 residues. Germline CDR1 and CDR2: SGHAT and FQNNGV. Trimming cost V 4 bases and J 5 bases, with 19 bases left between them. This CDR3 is CASSYSPGAIGDTQYF. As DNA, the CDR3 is TGTGCCAGCAGCTACAGTCCGGGAGCAATAGGAGATACGCAGTATTTT. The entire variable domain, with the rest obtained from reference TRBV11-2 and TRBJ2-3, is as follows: EAGVAQSPRYKIIEKRQSVAFWCNPISGHATLYWYQQILGQGPKLLIQFQNNGVVDDSQLPKDRFSAERLKGVDSTLKIQPAKLEDSAVYLCASSYSPGAIGDTQYFGPGTRLTVL.

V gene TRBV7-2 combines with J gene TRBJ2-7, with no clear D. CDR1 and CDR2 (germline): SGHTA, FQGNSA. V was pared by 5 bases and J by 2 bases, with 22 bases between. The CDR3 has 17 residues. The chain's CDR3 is CASSLPEASSWAYEQYF. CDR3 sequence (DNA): TGTGCCAGCAGCCTACCCGAGGCAAGTTCCTGGGCCTACGAGCAGTACTTC.